Below, 25 T cell receptor beta chains from the same sample are listed, as sequenced in a study of OX40 agonist ivuxolimab in advanced cancers. Profiling relied on immunoSEQ multiplex PCR, and the TCRdb table lists in-frame clones only, not all of them. The sample carries under 150,000 clones, 85% to 95% recorded once. Sequenced material: CD4+ or CD8+ T cells sorted from blood, taken in a trial of the OX40 agonist ivuxolimab. The receptors were sampled from an adult with an advanced solid tumor such as melanoma, head and neck, liver or kidney cancer.

This clone was seen only once. The chain carries TRBV5-1 and TRBJ2-1; 14 bases align to TRBD2. With V trimmed by 4 bases and J by 3 bases, 15 bases remained unmatched. This CDR3 comprises 20 residues. CDR1 SGHRS and CDR2 YFSETQ come from the germline V gene. The CDR3 is CASSLDPGLAGGKGYNEQFF. The CDR3, as DNA: TGCGCCAGCAGCCTAGACCCTGGACTAGCGGGAGGAAAGGGCTACAATGAGCAGTTCTTC.

V usage is TRBV7-2 and J usage is TRBJ2-2; 7 bases line up with TRBD2. Germline CDR1 and CDR2: SGHTA and FQGNSA. The CDR3 is 17 residues long. Losses at the gene ends were 5 bases for V and 1 base for J; bases not matched to a gene: 10. CDR3 residues: CASSHQQGGLNTGELFF. Here the CDR3 DNA reads TGTGCCAGCAGCCACCAGCAGGGAGGGTTGAACACCGGGGAGCTGTTTTTT.

The V and J genes are TRBV15 and TRBJ1-4, with unresolved D. Germline V gene data show CDR1 as LNHNV and CDR2 as YYDKDF (reference sequence). V was clipped by 2 bases and J by 2 bases, with 9 bases between them. This CDR3 comprises 15 residues. CDR3 sequence (DNA): TGTGCCACCAGCAGATCCGGACGGACTAATGAAAAACTGTTTTTT. Translating gives CATSRSGRTNEKLFF.

The chain links TRBV15 to TRBJ2-1; D may be TRBD1 (5 bases). Trimming took 6 bases from V and 4 from J, leaving 7 bases between them. In germline, CDR1 is LNHNV, CDR2 YYDKDF (reference sequence). The CDR3 contains 12 residues. The CDR3 nucleotides are TGTGCCACCAGGCAGGGATACAATGAGCAGTTCTTC. Protein sequence: CATRQGYNEQFF. Variable domain in full (rest from reference TRBV15 and TRBJ2-1): DAMVIQNPRYQVTQFGKPVTLSCSQTLNHNVMYWYQQKSSQAPKLLFHYYDKDFNNEADTPDNFQSRRPNTSFCFLDIRSPGLGDTAMYLCATRQGYNEQFFGPGTRLTVL.

The rearrangement joins TRBV7-2 to TRBJ1-1, with no clear D. The CDR3 contains 13 residues. Germline V lookup: CDR1 SGHTA, CDR2 FQGNSA. The V end was cut by 1 base, the J end by 5 bases, with 8 bases between. The CDR3 DNA reads TGTGCCAGCAGCTTAGAGTCCAGGACTGAAGCTTTCTTT. Translated, it gives CASSLESRTEAFF. Based on the CDR3 plus reference TRBV7-2 and TRBJ1-1, the full variable domain is GAGVSQSPSNKVTEKGKDVELRCDPISGHTALYWYRQSLGQGLEFLIYFQGNSAPDKSGLPSDRFSAERTGGSVSTLTIQRTQQEDSAVYLCASSLESRTEAFFGQGTRLTVV.

V usage is TRBV15 and J usage is TRBJ2-1; tentatively, D is TRBD1 (5 bases). The CDR3 totals 12 residues. The V gene's germline CDR1 is LNHNV and CDR2 YYDKDF (reference sequence). V dropped 7 bases and J dropped 8 bases, with 12 bases sitting between them. The CDR3 reads CATKGSRDEQFF. In nucleotides, the CDR3 is TGTGCCACCAAGGGGTCCCGTGATGAGCAGTTCTTC.

V usage is TRBV19 and J usage is TRBJ1-5; 7 positions match TRBD1. Germline lookup yields CDR1 LNHDA and CDR2 SQIVND (reference sequence). J lost 7 bases, V lost 4 bases, and 10 bases had no gene match. The CDR3 contains 15 residues. The chain's CDR3 is CASSSPEQGWQPQHF. CDR3 bases: TGTGCCAGTAGTAGCCCGGAACAGGGGTGGCAGCCCCAGCATTTT.

The chain is built from TRBV2 and TRBJ1-1, with D possibly TRBD1 on 6 matching bases. Germline CDR1 and CDR2: SNHLY and FYNNEI. The CDR3 consists of 13 residues. V dropped 7 bases and J dropped 8 bases, with 17 bases sitting between them. In nucleotides, the CDR3 is TGTGCCAGCACCCGAAGGGTGGACAGAGAAGCTTTCTTT. It is translated as CASTRRVDREAFF.

The chain recombines TRBV10-3 with TRBJ2-1, with 13 bases lining up with TRBD2. Trimming removed 7 bases from V and 3 bases from J; junction bases left unmatched: 12. This CDR3 is 18 amino acids long. The germline CDR1 and CDR2 sequences are ENHRY and SYGVKD. The CDR3 coding sequence is TGTGCCATCACCGCGACTAGCGGGGGGCACTTAGACTACAATGAGCAGTTCTTC. It codes for CAITATSGGHLDYNEQFF.

This chain uses TRBV5-1 with TRBJ1-2; D ambiguous. Trimming stripped 4 bases from V and 3 bases from J, with 16 bases between. CDR1 is SGHRS, CDR2 YFSETQ, per germline. The CDR3 extends over 15 amino acids. The CDR3 spells CASSLGPGYDYGYTF. For the CDR3, the DNA is TGCGCCAGCAGCCTAGGGCCCGGGTACGACTATGGCTACACCTTC.

V gene TRBV19 combines with J gene TRBJ2-5, with 10 bases aligning to TRBD2. The CDR3 is 16 amino acids. Germline V gives CDR1 LNHDA, CDR2 SQIVND (reference sequence). Trimming took 3 bases from V and 5 from J; bases not matched to a gene: 9. This chain's CDR3 is CASSIRSGGARETQYF. The CDR3 bases are TGTGCCAGTAGTATCAGAAGCGGGGGGGCCCGGGAGACCCAGTACTTC.

The chain is built from TRBV7-9 and TRBJ2-3, with D unresolved. Per the germline V gene, CDR1 is SEHNR and CDR2 is FQNEAQ (reference sequence). V was shortened by 3 bases and J by 1 base, with 5 bases between the two germline ends. CDR3 length: 13 amino acids. The CDR3 reads CASSFTGTDTQYF. DNA of the CDR3: TGTGCCAGCAGCTTCACGGGCACAGATACGCAGTATTTT.

The chain combines TRBV28 with TRBJ1-2; the match to TRBD1 covers 7 bases. The CDR3 is 13 residues long. Germline V CDR1 and CDR2: MDHEN, SYDVKM. Losses at the gene ends were 4 bases for V and 4 bases for J; bases not matched to a gene: 3. In DNA form, the CDR3 reads TGTGCCAGCAGTTGGCAGGGGGTCTATGGCTACACCTTC. It codes for CASSWQGVYGYTF.

V and J are TRBV4-3 and TRBJ2-1; 9 bases map to TRBD2. The germline gives CDR1 LGHNA, CDR2 YSLEER. The CDR3 is 16 residues long. The ends lost 1 base at V and 0 bases at J; junction bases unmatched: 1. CDR3 in amino acids: CASSQGRGGSYNEQFF. In DNA form, the CDR3 reads TGCGCCAGCAGCCAAGGGCGGGGGGGCTCCTACAATGAGCAGTTCTTC.

The J gene is TRBJ1-3, the V gene TRBV11-2; D not certain. From germline, CDR1 is SGHAT and CDR2 FQNNGV. Trimming cost V 4 bases and J 0 bases, with 10 bases left between them. The CDR3 is 15 residues long. Written as DNA, the CDR3 is TGTGCCAGCAGCTCAGCAGGCCTCTCTGGAAACACCATATATTTT. This encodes CASSSAGLSGNTIYF.

The V call is TRBV10-3, the J call TRBJ2-5, with TRBD1 identical over 9 bases. Trimming took 10 bases from V and 4 from J; bases not matched to a gene: 10. This CDR3 spans 14 amino acids. Germline assignment: CDR1 ENHRY and CDR2 SYGVKD. DNA for the CDR3: TGTGCCACGAGGGGGGACAGGGAGGGAGAGACCCAGTACTTC. As protein: CATRGDREGETQYF.

Worth noting for this clone: The germline gene is not matched at one end of the junction; a read error may be the cause. The chain combines TRBV5-1 with TRBJ1-1; D is uncertain. The germline gives CDR1 SGHRS, CDR2 YFSETQ. This CDR3 has 13 amino acids. The CDR3 sequence: CASSLEANTEAFF. CDR3 bases: TGTGCCAGCAGCTTGGAGGCGAACACTGAAGCTTTCTTT.

The chain has TRBV7-2 and TRBJ1-4; D gene uncertain. CDR1 is SGHTA and CDR2 is FQGNSA in the germline V gene. V was trimmed by 0 bases and J by 5 bases, leaving 13 bases between them. The CDR3 length is 16 residues. CDR3 sequence reads: CASSLARQAGNEKLFF. The CDR3 bases are TGTGCCAGCAGCTTAGCCAGACAAGCAGGCAATGAAAAACTGTTTTTT.

The chain employs TRBV7-9 and TRBJ2-7; TRBD2 agrees at 13 bases. The CDR3 has 15 amino acids. The germline V gene has CDR1 SEHNR and CDR2 FQNEAQ (reference sequence). The V segment lost 5 bases and the J segment 6 bases; nucleotides outside the gene matches: 7. In DNA form, the CDR3 reads TGTGCCAGCAGCCTCGGACTAGCGGGGGACGGCGAGCAGTACTTC. It is translated as CASSLGLAGDGEQYF. Complete variable domain (other parts from reference TRBV7-9 and TRBJ2-7): DTGVSQNPRHKITKRGQNVTFRCDPISEHNRLYWYRQTLGQGPEFLTYFQNEAQLEKSRLLSDRFSAERPKGSFSTLEIQRTEQGDSAMYLCASSLGLAGDGEQYFGPGTRLTVT.

V usage is TRBV7-6 and J usage is TRBJ2-5, with 10 bases lining up with TRBD1. V lost 5 bases to trimming and J lost 6 bases; unmatched junction nucleotides: 6. The length of the CDR3 is 14 residues. Germline values: CDR1 SGHVS, CDR2 FNYEAQ. The CDR3 DNA follows: TGTGCCAGCAGCCCGAGGACAGGGGGGAAGACCCAGTACTTC. Its protein is CASSPRTGGKTQYF.

The chain has TRBV21-1 and TRBJ2-5; the table's D call of TRBD1 was not tested on the DNA. The DNA end is a closer match to TRBJ2-7, so the J assignment may be wrong. TRBV21-1 is labeled a pseudogene. This CDR3 is 17 amino acids long. The CDR3 DNA reads as TGTGCCAGCGGCAGAATCTTTACCGGGACAGGGACCTACGAGCAGTACTTC. Its protein is CASGRIFTGTGTYEQYF.

The chain couples TRBV11-2 to TRBJ2-7; D remains ambiguous. This CDR3 region has 11 residues. CDR1 and CDR2 from the germline V gene are SGHAT and FQNNGV. Trimming pared 5 bases from V and 4 bases from J, leaving 6 bases between. The CDR3: CASSRHYEQYF. The DNA of the CDR3 is TGTGCCAGCAGCCGTCATTACGAGCAGTACTTC.

The chain joins TRBV7-2 to TRBJ1-5; a weak D match, TRBD1 (6 bases). The CDR3 has 14 residues. V lost 8 bases and J 6 bases, leaving 17 bases between the germline ends. Germline CDR1 reads SGHTA; CDR2 reads FQGNSA. The CDR3 loop is CASGGQGGGQPQHF. DNA for the CDR3: TGTGCCAGCGGGGGGCAGGGTGGCGGTCAGCCCCAGCATTTT. The full variable domain, rest sourced from reference TRBV7-2 and TRBJ1-5, is GAGVSQSPSNKVTEKGKDVELRCDPISGHTALYWYRQSLGQGLEFLIYFQGNSAPDKSGLPSDRFSAERTGGSVSTLTIQRTQQEDSAVYLCASGGQGGGQPQHFGDGTRLSIL.

The chain uses TRBV30 and TRBJ2-7, with D unclear. CDR3 length equals 13 residues. V lost 4 bases and J lost 7, with 17 bases in between. Germline CDR1 reads GTSNPN; CDR2 reads SVGIG (reference sequence). The CDR3 nucleotides are TGTGCCTGGATTTCCCACGGAGTTGGGGAGCAGTACTTC. Translating it yields CAWISHGVGEQYF. Full variable domain (rest looked up from reference TRBV30 and TRBJ2-7): SQTIHQWPATLVQPVGSPLSLECTVEGTSNPNLYWYRQAAGRGLQLLFYSVGIGQISSEVPQNLSASRPQDRQFILSSKKLLLSDSGFYLCAWISHGVGEQYFGPGTRLTVT.

The chain uses TRBV28 and TRBJ2-5; 10 nucleotides line up with TRBD2. CDR3 length equals 14 residues. With V trimmed by 3 bases and J by 4 bases, 2 bases remained unmatched. Per germline, CDR1 MDHEN and CDR2 SYDVKM. The CDR3 region has the DNA TGTGCCAGCAGTTTCTTAGCGGGGGGAGAGACCCAGTACTTC. Translating gives CASSFLAGGETQYF.